Each of the 24 T cell receptor beta chains below was sequenced from the same sample in a study of T cells in women clearing cervical HPV infection. The repertoire was sequenced with immunoSEQ multiplex PCR; TCRdb's copy has only in-frame clones and lacks some. Here the sample table reports 40,000 or so clones. Sample: blood buffy coat. Every receptor here comes from a woman between 18 and 70 years old with a cervical HPV16 infection that either progressed to CIN3+ or cleared (not recorded which).

Remarks on this clone: The sequence runs out 3 residues before the end of the CDR3; the remainder is reconstructed from the germline J gene. The V gene is TRBV7-9, the J gene TRBJ2-5; 7 bases line up with TRBD2. The CDR3 covers 14 residues. Germline V CDR1 and CDR2: SEHNR, FQNEAQ (reference sequence). V lost 5 bases to trimming and J lost 0 bases; unmatched junction nucleotides: 3. CDR3 loop: CASSGSGNQETQYF. The CDR3 bases that were read are TGTGCCAGCAGCGGGAGCGGGAACCAAGAGACC.

To note about this clone: The CDR3 end falls 3 residues outside the read, so it is completed with the germline J gene. The chain carries TRBV10-3 and TRBJ1-5; tentative D call: TRBD1 (6 bases). Per germline, CDR1 ENHRY and CDR2 SYGVKD. Trimming shortened V by 4 bases and J by 7 bases, and 14 bases separated the two germline ends. The CDR3 consists of 14 residues. The sequenced part of the CDR3 DNA is TGTGCCATCAGTGGGGAGGGGGTAAGACAGCCC. This translates into CAISGEGVRQP. The full CDR3 protein is CAISGEGVRQPQHF.

Details on this clone: The sequence runs out 3 residues before the end of the CDR3; the remainder is reconstructed from the germline J gene. The chain recombines TRBV6-4 with TRBJ2-2; D is perhaps TRBD2 (6 bases). The germline V gene encodes CDR1 MRHNA and CDR2 SNTAGT. The length of the CDR3 is 17 residues. Trimming stripped 2 bases from V and 4 bases from J, with 17 bases between. CDR3 DNA, as far as it was read: TGTGCCAGCAGTGACCAATTAGGAGGGCTGCGCACCGGGGAG. Translation: CASSDQLGGLRTGE. The full-length CDR3 reads as CASSDQLGGLRTGELFF.

Regarding this clone: Read sequence stops 3 residues before the CDR3 end, and the germline J gene provides the missing end. J is TRBJ2-1 and V is TRBV5-5; D is unclear. V dropped 0 bases and J dropped 7 bases, with 8 bases sitting between them. The CDR3 has 13 residues. Germline-derived CDR1 and CDR2 are SGHKS and YYEKEE (reference sequence). This chain's CDR3 is CASSLVGSNEQFF. The DNA read from the CDR3 is TGTGCCAGCAGCTTGGTGGGCAGTAATGAG. Supplemented by reference TRBV5-5 and TRBJ2-1, the full variable domain reads DAGVTQSPTHLIKTRGQQVTLRCSPISGHKSVSWYQQVLGQGPQFIFQYYEKEERGRGNFPDRFSARQFPNYSSELNVNALLLGDSALYLCASSLVGSNEQFFGPGTRLTVL.

As concerns this clone: The read is 3 residues too short to cover the CDR3 end, so that end is filled in from the germline J gene. J is TRBJ2-7 and V is TRBV14; 7 positions agree with TRBD1. Losses at the gene ends were 0 bases for V and 3 bases for J; bases not matched to a gene: 8. CDR1 is SGHDN, CDR2 FVKESK, per germline. The CDR3 spans 16 residues. CDR3 DNA, as far as it was read: TGTGCCAGCAGCCAAGATCGACAGGGCCGCCACTACGAG. Residues: CASSQDRQGRHYE. The full CDR3 protein reads CASSQDRQGRHYEQYF.

Concerning this clone itself: The CDR3 goes on 3 residues after the read ends, and that part is filled in from the germline J gene. This rearrangement joins TRBV29-1 to TRBJ1-5; D unresolved. Trimming removed 7 bases at V and 0 bases at J, with 10 bases between. Germline lookup yields CDR1 SQVTM and CDR2 ANQGSEA. The CDR3 is 13 amino acids. The DNA read from the CDR3 is TGCAGCGCCAAGGTGAATAGCAATCAGCCC. Translating it yields CSAKVNSNQP. The entire CDR3 reads CSAKVNSNQPQHF.

As concerns this clone: Sequencing ends 3 residues short of the CDR3 end; the germline J gene provides the rest. J is TRBJ2-1 and V is TRBV15; 12 nucleotides line up with TRBD1. Trimming removed 0 bases from V and 8 bases from J; junction bases left unmatched: 11. CDR3 length: 18 residues. Germline V CDR1 and CDR2: LNHNV, YYDKDF (reference sequence). The CDR3 sequence: CATSRDIGTGGFGDEQFF. CDR3 DNA, as far as it was read: TGTGCCACCAGCAGAGATATTGGGACAGGGGGCTTTGGCGATGAG.

Comment on this clone: The read terminates 3 residues ahead of where the CDR3 ends, so the germline J gene completes it. The rearrangement uses TRBV30 and TRBJ1-2; 9 bases align to TRBD1. Per the germline V gene, CDR1 is GTSNPN and CDR2 is SVGIG (reference sequence). The CDR3 is 15 amino acids. The CDR3 sequence: CAWSVQGQGIVGYTF. The CDR3 bases that were read are TGTGCCTGGAGTGTCCAGGGACAGGGCATCGTGGGC.

On this clone: The CDR3 goes on 3 residues after the read ends, and that part is filled in from the germline J gene. The chain employs TRBV7-3 and TRBJ2-3, with D hard to call. Germline V CDR1 and CDR2: SGHTA, FQGTGA. The CDR3 has 14 residues. The CDR3 sequence is CASSLIKGRETQYF. CDR3 DNA, as far as it was read: TGTGCCAGCAGCTTAATCAAGGGTCGCGAGACG.

About this clone itself: The read stops 3 residues short of the end of the CDR3; the missing end is completed from the germline J gene. The gene calls are TRBV19 and TRBJ1-2; 7 nucleotides line up with TRBD1. The trim removed 7 bases at V and 2 bases at J, leaving 7 bases unmatched. CDR3 length equals 14 residues. Looked up from germline, CDR1 is LNHDA and CDR2 is SQIVND (reference sequence). Incomplete CDR3 DNA: TGTGCCAGTAACAGGGGCAGGGAAAACTATGGC. It specifies CASNRGRENYG. The CDR3 in full is CASNRGRENYGYTF.

Note on this clone: The observed sequence ends 3 residues before the CDR3 terminus, with the missing tail filled in from the germline J gene. This chain links TRBV6-2 or TRBV6-3 with TRBJ2-1; 7 bases are shared with TRBD1. The germline CDR1 and CDR2 sequences are MNHEY and SVGEGT. There are 16 residues in the CDR3. V lost 7 bases to trimming and J lost 4 bases; unmatched junction nucleotides: 13. The chain's CDR3 is CASTPITGELYNEQFF. CDR3 DNA, as far as it was read: TGTGCCAGCACCCCCATCACAGGGGAACTTTACAATGAG.

For this clone: The read is 3 residues too short to cover the CDR3 end, so that end is filled in from the germline J gene. The genes are TRBV12-3 or TRBV12-4 and TRBJ1-2; D perhaps matches TRBD1 (6 bases). This CDR3 is built from 13 residues. V lost 0 bases, J lost 7 bases, and 9 bases lay in between. The CDR3 sequence: CASSLALRGGYTF. The covered CDR3 bases are TGTGCCAGCAGTTTAGCTCTCAGGGGTGGC.

On this clone itself: The CDR3 end falls 3 residues outside the read, so it is completed with the germline J gene. This chain links TRBV7-9 with TRBJ2-5; 11 bases match TRBD2. The ends lost 11 bases at V and 1 base at J; junction bases unmatched: 3. The germline gives CDR1 SEHNR, CDR2 FQNEAQ (reference sequence). The CDR3 has 13 amino acids. The CDR3 here is CACGTSGQETQYF. The part of the CDR3 DNA that was read is TGTGCCTGCGGGACTAGCGGCCAAGAGACC.

The CDR3 spells CASSIATPGQGVGEAFF. CDR3 bases read: TGTGCCAGTAGTATAGCCACGCCTGGGCAGGGGGTGGGAGAA. This chain joins TRBV19 and TRBJ1-1, with 7 bases identical to TRBD1. The read terminates 3 residues ahead of where the CDR3 ends, so the germline J gene completes it. The CDR3 runs 17 residues. Germline V CDR1 and CDR2: LNHDA, SQIVND (reference sequence).

For this clone: The read is 3 residues too short to cover the CDR3 end, so that end is filled in from the germline J gene. This chain joins TRBV10-2 and TRBJ2-1; a weak D match, TRBD1 (6 bases). The V gene lost 8 bases and the J gene lost 0 bases, with 14 bases spanning the gap. This CDR3 spans 15 amino acids. CDR1 WSHSY and CDR2 SAAADI come from the germline V gene. CDR3: CASPPTGSSYNEQFF. Partial CDR3 DNA: TGCGCCAGCCCCCCAACAGGGAGCTCCTACAATGAG.

A note on this clone: The junction differs from germline at one of its ends, possibly a read error. The observed sequence ends 3 residues before the CDR3 terminus, with the missing tail filled in from the germline J gene. Other DNA sequences of this sample code for an identical CDR3. The V gene is TRBV19, the J gene TRBJ1-3; D uncertain. Germline V CDR1 and CDR2: LNHDA, SQIVND (reference sequence). CDR3 length: 16 amino acids. This CDR3 reads CASRTRGGRAGNTIYF. The DNA read from the CDR3 is TGTGCCAGTAGGACTCGGGGAGGTCGGGCTGGAAACACG.

A word on this clone: The read terminates 3 residues ahead of where the CDR3 ends, so the germline J gene completes it. The chain carries TRBV9 and TRBJ1-3; D possibly corresponds to TRBD1 (5 bases). In germline, CDR1 is SGDLS, CDR2 YYNGEE. The CDR3 consists of 15 residues. V lost 3 bases and J lost 4, with 14 bases in between. CDR3 protein: CASSASGTAGNTIYF. The covered CDR3 bases are TGTGCCAGCAGCGCTTCCGGGACTGCAGGAAACACC.

Notes on this clone: The missing CDR3 end, 3 residues past where the read stops, is filled in from the germline J gene. The chain has TRBV19 and TRBJ1-2; D perhaps matches TRBD1 (6 bases). From germline, CDR1 is LNHDA and CDR2 SQIVND (reference sequence). The CDR3 is 15 amino acids. Trimming shortened V by 5 bases and J by 3 bases, and 16 bases separated the two germline ends. The CDR3 reads CASSPNRAPYYGYTF. The sequenced part of the CDR3 DNA is TGTGCCAGTAGTCCCAACAGGGCCCCCTACTATGGC.

On this clone: Sequencing ends 3 residues short of the CDR3 end; the germline J gene provides the rest. The chain joins TRBV11-2 to TRBJ2-2; perhaps TRBD2 as D (5 bases). Germline loops: CDR1 SGHAT, CDR2 FQNNGV. This CDR3 region has 14 residues. CDR3 bases read: TGTGCCAGCAGCCCCGGAGGAATAGCTGAAAAG. Residues: CASSPGGIAEK. In full, the CDR3 is CASSPGGIAEKLFF.

A word on this clone: Read coverage stops 3 residues before the CDR3 terminus; the germline J gene supplies the remainder. The rearrangement joins TRBV19 to TRBJ1-2; D is unresolved. The germline CDR1 and CDR2 sequences are LNHDA and SQIVND (reference sequence). The CDR3 spans 17 residues. The CDR3 spells CASSIGPGGSSTDTYTF. Partial CDR3 DNA: TGTGCCAGTAGTATCGGACCGGGAGGCTCTAGCACAGATACC.

Comments on this clone: Sequencing ends 3 residues short of the CDR3 end; the germline J gene provides the rest. J is TRBJ2-4 and V is TRBV20-1; no definite D call. Germline assignment: CDR1 DFQATT and CDR2 SNEGSKA (reference sequence). This CDR3 spans 11 amino acids. The CDR3 bases that were read are TGCAGTGCTAGAGGTTCTCTCGTT. Translating gives CSARGSLV. The entire CDR3 protein is CSARGSLVQYF.

With respect to this clone: The CDR3 extends 3 residues past the end of the read, so its final part is completed from the germline J gene. The genes are TRBV18 and TRBJ1-1; possibly TRBD1 for D (5 bases). CDR1 KGHSH and CDR2 LQKENI come from the germline V gene. The CDR3 consists of 15 residues. V was clipped by 3 bases and J by 1 base, with 12 bases between them. The covered CDR3 bases are TGTGCCAGCTCACCGAGGGGACTGACGAACACTGAA. Translating it yields CASSPRGLTNTE. The CDR3, in full, reads CASSPRGLTNTEAFF.

Concerning this clone itself: The CDR3 extends 3 residues past the end of the read, so its final part is completed from the germline J gene. The V and J genes are TRBV6-9 and TRBJ2-6; 11 bases match TRBD1. Germline CDR1 is MNHGY and CDR2 is SVAAGI. CDR3 length equals 16 residues. With V trimmed by 10 bases and J by 4 bases, 9 bases remained unmatched. CDR3: CATRDRGMTGANVLTF. CDR3 bases read: TGTGCCACCAGGGACAGGGGGATGACAGGGGCCAACGTC.

Regarding this clone: Read data end 3 residues before the CDR3 end; the end is taken from the germline J gene. The chain joins TRBV29-1 to TRBJ2-2, with D perhaps matching TRBD1 (6 bases). Trimming left V 1 base short and J 1 base short, with 7 bases between. The CDR3 runs to 14 residues. Germline assignment: CDR1 SQVTM and CDR2 ANQGSEA. The CDR3 sequence is CSVEVRGNTGELFF. The DNA read from the CDR3 is TGCAGCGTTGAAGTCAGGGGGAACACCGGGGAG.